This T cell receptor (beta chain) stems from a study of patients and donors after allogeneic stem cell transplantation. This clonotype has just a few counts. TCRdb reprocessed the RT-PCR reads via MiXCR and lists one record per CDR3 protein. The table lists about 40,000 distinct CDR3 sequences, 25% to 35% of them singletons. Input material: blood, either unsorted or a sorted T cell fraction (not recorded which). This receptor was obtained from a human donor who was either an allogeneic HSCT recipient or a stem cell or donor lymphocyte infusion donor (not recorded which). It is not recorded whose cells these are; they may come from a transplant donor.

This CDR3 reads CASGKWQGNTEAFF. The CDR3 DNA follows: TGTGCCAGCGGAAAATGGCAGGGGAACACTGAAGCTTTCTTT. The V call is TRBV12-3 or TRBV12-4, the J call TRBJ1-1; the D gene is possibly TRBD1 (5 bases). V dropped 8 bases and J dropped 1 base, with 14 bases sitting between them. The CDR3 has 14 amino acids.